The T cell receptor (beta chain) under discussion was sequenced for a study of shared clonotypes between healthy human individuals. The CDR3 length is 16 residues. The V and J ends lost 0 bases and 0 bases respectively, with 14 bases between them. Germline V gives CDR1 SQVTM, CDR2 ANQGSEA. The data were produced by immunoSEQ multiplex PCR, yet TCRdb's version contains in-frame clones alone and is incomplete. The sample includes a few million clones, more than 85% seen only once; the top ten take approximately 0.4%. Donors, healthy HIV-negative adults, lacked recent acute infections or vaccinations. Material: naive CD4+ T cells from PBMCs. Subset of the sample: CD45RA+ positively selected. This sequence joins TRBV29-1 and TRBJ1-1; no clear D gene. This receptor was obtained from a young man in good health. Some clones in this sample may be carry-over from other donors' samples. The CDR3 DNA follows: TGCAGCGTTGAAGATGGCAGGAGTGGGGTGAACACTGAAGCTTTCTTT. Translation: CSVEDGRSGVNTEAFF.